These 2 T cell receptor beta chains originate from one sample sequenced in a study of shared clonotypes between healthy human individuals. The table came from immunoSEQ multiplex PCR; TCRdb's copy has only in-frame clones and leaves some out. The sample holds about 700,000 clones, around 67% seen once. The sequenced sample consisted of memory CD4+ T cells sorted from blood. The subset: CD45RA-negative fraction. These TCRs come from a woman aged 30 to 39 in good health.

This clone is a singleton in its sample. This chain joins TRBV28 and TRBJ1-5; maybe TRBD1 (5 bases). This CDR3 is 19 amino acids long. Germline V gene data show CDR1 as MDHEN and CDR2 as SYDVKM. The V end lost 2 bases, the J end lost 0 bases, and 20 bases lay between the germline ends. The CDR3 spells CASSLEGRWGRDSNQPQHF. The CDR3 nucleotides are TGTGCCAGCAGTTTAGAAGGGAGATGGGGCAGAGATAGCAATCAGCCCCAGCATTTT. Full variable domain (missing parts from reference TRBV28 and TRBJ1-5): DVKVTQSSRYLVKRTGEKVFLECVQDMDHENMFWYRQDPGLGLRLIYFSYDVKMKEKGDIPEGYSVSREKKERFSLILESASTNQTSMYLCASSLEGRWGRDSNQPQHFGDGTRLSIL.

The chain is built from TRBV10-3 and TRBJ2-7; 8 bases fit TRBD1. The trim removed 5 bases at V and 4 bases at J, leaving 7 bases unmatched. The CDR3 is 14 residues long. The germline V gene has CDR1 ENHRY and CDR2 SYGVKD. CDR3 sequence reads: CAISPSDRAYEQYF. In nucleotides, the CDR3 is TGTGCCATCAGTCCGTCGGACAGGGCATACGAGCAGTACTTC.